This TCR beta chain was identified in a study of blood T cell repertoires in COVID-19. At the level of the study: The cDNA or gDNA used as material had been derived from T cells, B-cell-depleted T cells, or PBMCs.

Generated by immunoSEQ multiplex PCR, the TCRdb table keeps only in-frame clones and is missing some. The sample has hundreds of thousands of clones; roughly 92% are singletons. Trimming shortened V by 2 bases and J by 2 bases, and 12 bases separated the two germline ends. The germline CDR1 and CDR2 sequences are GTSNPN and SVGIG (reference sequence). The CDR3 runs 14 residues. This chain joins TRBV30 and TRBJ1-2; no firm D call. This receptor was taken from a man aged 55 to 69 with COVID-19, enrolled during active disease. The sample was peripheral blood. CDR3 sequence: CAWSISGLNYGYTF. The CDR3 DNA sequence: TGTGCCTGGAGTATTTCGGGGTTAAACTATGGCTACACCTTC.